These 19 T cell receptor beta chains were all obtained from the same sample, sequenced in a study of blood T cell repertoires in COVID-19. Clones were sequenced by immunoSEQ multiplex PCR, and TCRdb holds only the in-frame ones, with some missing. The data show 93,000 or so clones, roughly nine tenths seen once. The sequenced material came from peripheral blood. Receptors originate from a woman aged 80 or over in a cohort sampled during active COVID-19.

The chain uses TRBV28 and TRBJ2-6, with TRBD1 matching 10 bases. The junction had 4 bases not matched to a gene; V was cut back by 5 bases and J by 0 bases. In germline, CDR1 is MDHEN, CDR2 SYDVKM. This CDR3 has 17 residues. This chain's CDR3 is CASSPGTGVSGANVLTF. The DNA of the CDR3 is TGTGCCAGCAGTCCCGGGACAGGGGTCTCTGGGGCCAACGTCCTGACTTTC.

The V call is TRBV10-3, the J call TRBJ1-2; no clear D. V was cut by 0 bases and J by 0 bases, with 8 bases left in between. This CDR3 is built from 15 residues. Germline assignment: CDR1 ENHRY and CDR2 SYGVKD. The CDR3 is CAISESLQANYGYTF. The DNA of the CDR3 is TGTGCCATCAGTGAGTCGTTGCAGGCTAACTATGGCTACACCTTC.

The CDR3 protein is CASSHRGLNQPQHF. The CDR3 region has the DNA TGTGCCAGCAGTCACAGGGGTCTGAATCAGCCCCAGCATTTT. The rearrangement uses TRBV5-5 and TRBJ1-5; TRBD1 agrees at 7 bases. Germline V lookup: CDR1 SGHKS, CDR2 YYEKEE (reference sequence). The CDR3 has 14 residues. V lost 5 bases to trimming and J lost 4 bases; unmatched junction nucleotides: 6.

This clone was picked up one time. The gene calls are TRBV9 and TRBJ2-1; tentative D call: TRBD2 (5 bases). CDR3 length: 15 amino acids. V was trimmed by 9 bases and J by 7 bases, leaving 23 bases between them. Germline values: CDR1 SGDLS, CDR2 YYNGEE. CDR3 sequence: CATTVEGLTRNEQFF. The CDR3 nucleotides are TGTGCCACCACCGTTGAGGGCTTAACAAGGAATGAGCAGTTCTTC.

The CDR3 sequence is CATSDVGAGGTTNEQFF. CDR3 in DNA: TGTGCCACCAGTGATGTCGGGGCAGGGGGCACGACCAATGAGCAGTTCTTC. The chain employs TRBV24-1 and TRBJ2-1; 8 bases are a match to TRBD1. J gave up 6 bases and V 3 bases, and 12 bases lay outside the gene matches. The CDR3 totals 17 residues. Germline V lookup: CDR1 KGHDR, CDR2 SFDVKD.

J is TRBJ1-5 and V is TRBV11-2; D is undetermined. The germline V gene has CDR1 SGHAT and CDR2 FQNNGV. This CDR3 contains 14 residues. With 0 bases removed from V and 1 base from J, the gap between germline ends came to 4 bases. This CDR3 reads CASSLEASNQPQHF. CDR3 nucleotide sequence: TGTGCCAGCAGCTTAGAAGCCAGCAATCAGCCCCAGCATTTT.

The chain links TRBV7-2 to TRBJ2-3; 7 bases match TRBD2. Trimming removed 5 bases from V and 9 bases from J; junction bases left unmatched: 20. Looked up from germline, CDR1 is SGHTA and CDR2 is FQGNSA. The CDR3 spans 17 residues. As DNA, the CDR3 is TGTGCCAGCAGCCCCGCCCTCGGACTAGTTCAAAAGGGGACGCAGTATTTT. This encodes CASSPALGLVQKGTQYF.

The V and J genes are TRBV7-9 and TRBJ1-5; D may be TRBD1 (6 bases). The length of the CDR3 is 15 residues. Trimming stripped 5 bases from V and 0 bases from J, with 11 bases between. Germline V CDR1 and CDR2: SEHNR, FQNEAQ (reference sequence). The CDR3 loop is CASSNGQYSNQPQHF. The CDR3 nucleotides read TGTGCCAGCAGCAACGGACAGTATAGCAATCAGCCCCAGCATTTT.

The CDR3 coding sequence is TGTGCCATCAGTGCGGGGGGGCAGGGGGGTAATGAGCAGTTCTTC. It codes for CAISAGGQGGNEQFF. This chain joins TRBV10-3 and TRBJ2-1; a possible D gene is TRBD2 (8 bases). This CDR3 comprises 15 residues. The germline V gene encodes CDR1 ENHRY and CDR2 SYGVKD. Deletions cut 4 bases from V and 7 bases from J, with 17 bases between.

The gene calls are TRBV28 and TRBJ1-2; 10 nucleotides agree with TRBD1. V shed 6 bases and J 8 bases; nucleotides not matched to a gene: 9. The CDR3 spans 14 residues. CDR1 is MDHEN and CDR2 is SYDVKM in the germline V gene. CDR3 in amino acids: CASSAVDRGLGYTF. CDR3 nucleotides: TGTGCCAGCAGCGCGGTCGACAGGGGGCTAGGCTACACCTTC.

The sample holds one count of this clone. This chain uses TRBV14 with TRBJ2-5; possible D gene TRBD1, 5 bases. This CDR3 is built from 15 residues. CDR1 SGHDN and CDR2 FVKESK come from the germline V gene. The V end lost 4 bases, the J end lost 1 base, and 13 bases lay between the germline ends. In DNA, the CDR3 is TGTGCCAGCAGCCTTACCCAGGGTCCCCAAGAGACCCAGTACTTC. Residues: CASSLTQGPQETQYF.

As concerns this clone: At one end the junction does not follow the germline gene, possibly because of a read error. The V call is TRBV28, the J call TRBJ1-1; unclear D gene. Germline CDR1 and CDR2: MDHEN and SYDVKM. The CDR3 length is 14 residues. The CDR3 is CGVLGASGNTEAFF. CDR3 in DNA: TGCGGGGTACTAGGCGCTAGTGGGAACACTGAAGCTTTCTTT.

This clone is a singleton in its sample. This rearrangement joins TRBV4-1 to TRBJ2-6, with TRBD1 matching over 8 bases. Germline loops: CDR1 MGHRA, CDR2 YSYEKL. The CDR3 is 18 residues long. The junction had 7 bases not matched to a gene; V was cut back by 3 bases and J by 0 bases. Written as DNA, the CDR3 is TGCGCCAGCAGCCACGGCTGGACAGGGAGCTCTGGGGCCAACGTCCTGACTTTC. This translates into CASSHGWTGSSGANVLTF.

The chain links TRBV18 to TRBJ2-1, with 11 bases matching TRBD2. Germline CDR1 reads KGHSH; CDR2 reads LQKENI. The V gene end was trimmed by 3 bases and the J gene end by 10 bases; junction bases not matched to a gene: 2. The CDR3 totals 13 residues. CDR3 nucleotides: TGTGCCAGCTCACCTAGCGGGAGGGTAGAGCAGTTCTTC. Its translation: CASSPSGRVEQFF.

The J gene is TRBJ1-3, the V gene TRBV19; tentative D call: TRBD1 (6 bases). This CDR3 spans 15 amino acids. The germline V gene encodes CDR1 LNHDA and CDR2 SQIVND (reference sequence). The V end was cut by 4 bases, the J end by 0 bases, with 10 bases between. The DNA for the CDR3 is TGTGCCAGTAGTACTGGGGGCTTCTCTGGAAACACCATATATTTT. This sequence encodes CASSTGGFSGNTIYF. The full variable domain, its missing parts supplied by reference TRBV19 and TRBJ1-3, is DGGITQSPKYLFRKEGQNVTLSCEQNLNHDAMYWYRQDPGQGLRLIYYSQIVNDFQKGDIAEGYSVSREKKESFPLTVTSAQKNPTAFYLCASSTGGFSGNTIYFGEGSWLTVV.

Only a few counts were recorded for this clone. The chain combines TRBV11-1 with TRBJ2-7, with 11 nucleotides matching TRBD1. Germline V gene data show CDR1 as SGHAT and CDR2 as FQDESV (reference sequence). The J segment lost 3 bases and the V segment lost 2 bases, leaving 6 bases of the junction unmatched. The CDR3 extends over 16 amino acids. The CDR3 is CASSLSRTGGFYEQYF. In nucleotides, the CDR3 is TGTGCCAGCAGCTTAAGCAGGACAGGGGGCTTCTACGAGCAGTACTTC.

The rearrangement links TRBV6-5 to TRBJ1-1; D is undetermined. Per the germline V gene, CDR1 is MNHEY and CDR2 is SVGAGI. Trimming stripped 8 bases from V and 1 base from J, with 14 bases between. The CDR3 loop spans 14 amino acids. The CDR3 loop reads CASFLAGRNTEAFF. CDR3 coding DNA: TGTGCCAGCTTCCTTGCCGGGAGGAACACTGAAGCTTTCTTT.

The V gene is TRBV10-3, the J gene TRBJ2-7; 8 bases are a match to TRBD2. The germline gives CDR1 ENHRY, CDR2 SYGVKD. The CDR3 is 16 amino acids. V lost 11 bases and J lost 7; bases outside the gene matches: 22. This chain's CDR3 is CAAESFSSGPSGEQYF. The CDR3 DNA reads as TGTGCCGCCGAGAGCTTTTCTAGCGGGCCTTCAGGGGAGCAGTACTTC.

As DNA, the CDR3 is TGTGCCAGCAGCTCTCCGGGGTACGAGCAGTACTTC. Protein sequence: CASSSPGYEQYF. The chain combines TRBV11-2 with TRBJ2-7; D perhaps matches TRBD2 (5 bases). CDR1 is SGHAT, CDR2 FQNNGV, per germline. Trimming removed 4 bases at V and 4 bases at J, with 8 bases between. The CDR3 totals 12 residues.